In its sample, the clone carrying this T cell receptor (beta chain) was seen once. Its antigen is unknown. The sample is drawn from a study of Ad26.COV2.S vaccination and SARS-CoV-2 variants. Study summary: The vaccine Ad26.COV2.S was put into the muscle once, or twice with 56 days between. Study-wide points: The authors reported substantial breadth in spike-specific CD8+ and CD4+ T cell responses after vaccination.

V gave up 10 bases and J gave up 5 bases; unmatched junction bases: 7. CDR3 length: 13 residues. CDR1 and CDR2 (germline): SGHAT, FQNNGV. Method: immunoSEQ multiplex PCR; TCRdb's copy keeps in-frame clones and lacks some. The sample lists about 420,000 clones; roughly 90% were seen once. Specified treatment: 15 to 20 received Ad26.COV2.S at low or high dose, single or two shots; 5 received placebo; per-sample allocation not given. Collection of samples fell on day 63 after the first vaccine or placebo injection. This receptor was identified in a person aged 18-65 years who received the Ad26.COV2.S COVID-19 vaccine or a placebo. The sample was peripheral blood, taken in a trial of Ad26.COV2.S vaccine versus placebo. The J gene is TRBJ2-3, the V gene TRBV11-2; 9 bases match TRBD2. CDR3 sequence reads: CATTGLAKDTQYF. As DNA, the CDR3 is TGTGCCACCACGGGACTAGCAAAAGATACGCAGTATTTT.